Shown below are 23 T cell receptor beta chains from a single sample sequenced in a study of STAT5B mutations in CD4+ large granular lymphocyte leukemia. The assay was immunoSEQ multiplex PCR, and TCRdb's table has in-frame clones only and misses some. The sample yields 30,000 or so clones, around 80% seen once. The sample taken for sequencing was CD4+ T cells from blood buffy coats. Receptors were obtained from a human donor in good health.

The chain joins TRBV7-3 to TRBJ1-1; D call uncertain. V was pared by 3 bases and J by 8 bases, with 13 bases between. The germline V gene encodes CDR1 SGHTA and CDR2 FQGTGA. This CDR3 has 13 amino acids. The CDR3, as DNA: TGTGCCAGCAGCTTGTCCCCCGGACGGGAAGCTTTCTTT. Residues: CASSLSPGREAFF. Using reference TRBV7-3 and TRBJ1-1 for the parts outside the CDR3, the full variable domain is GAGVSQTPSNKVTEKGKYVELRCDPISGHTALYWYRQSLGQGPEFLIYFQGTGAADDSGLPNDRFFAVRPEGSVSTLKIQRTERGDSAVYLCASSLSPGREAFFGQGTRLTVV.

This chain uses TRBV27 with TRBJ1-2, with TRBD1 identical over 11 bases. The CDR3 runs 15 residues. After removal of 4 bases from V and 1 base from J, the junction contained 2 bases not matched to a gene. Germline V gene data show CDR1 as MNHEY and CDR2 as SMNVEV (reference sequence). CDR3 residues: CASSWGQGVNYGYTF. The DNA for the CDR3 is TGTGCCAGCAGTTGGGGACAGGGGGTTAACTATGGCTACACCTTC.

V and J are TRBV7-2 and TRBJ2-5; D might be TRBD2 (5 bases). Trimming stripped 1 base from V and 2 bases from J, with 11 bases between. The CDR3 is 15 amino acids. Germline V gene data show CDR1 as SGHTA and CDR2 as FQGNSA. CDR3 nucleotides: TGTGCCAGCAGCTTAGTGGCTAAGCGGCAAGAGACCCAGTACTTC. As protein: CASSLVAKRQETQYF.

The genes are TRBV4-3 and TRBJ2-6, with D uncertain. The CDR3 is 16 residues long. Trimming cost V 6 bases and J 0 bases, with 12 bases left between them. From germline, CDR1 is LGHNA and CDR2 YSLEER. The CDR3: CASSSGSLSGANVLTF. CDR3 nucleotides: TGCGCCAGCAGTTCGGGCAGCCTCTCTGGGGCCAACGTCCTGACTTTC.

This clone was recorded once. J is TRBJ1-5 and V is TRBV28; D gene uncertain. V was clipped by 7 bases and J by 4 bases, with 17 bases between them. CDR3 length: 15 residues. Per germline, CDR1 MDHEN and CDR2 SYDVKM. The CDR3 spells CASKASGRVNQPQHF. DNA for the CDR3: TGTGCCAGCAAAGCTAGTGGGCGGGTTAATCAGCCCCAGCATTTT.

The J gene is TRBJ2-1, the V gene TRBV28; 7 nucleotides align to TRBD2. The CDR3 is 15 amino acids. Unmatched junction bases numbered 5, after V lost 2 bases and J lost 4 bases. Germline V gives CDR1 MDHEN, CDR2 SYDVKM. The CDR3 DNA sequence: TGTGCCAGCAGTTTAGGGACTACGTTTTACAATGAGCAGTTCTTC. It translates to CASSLGTTFYNEQFF.

The chain uses TRBV10-2 and TRBJ1-1; D is unclear. Germline values: CDR1 WSHSY, CDR2 SAAADI. The CDR3 length is 13 residues. Between the trimmed V and J ends, which lost 2 bases and 1 base, there was a span of 5 bases. The CDR3 region is CASSERRNTEAFF. The DNA of the CDR3 is TGCGCCAGCAGTGAGAGGAGGAACACTGAAGCTTTCTTT.

In its sample, this clone was seen once. V and J are TRBV5-1 and TRBJ2-1; D gene unclear. Germline CDR1 is SGHRS and CDR2 is YFSETQ. The CDR3 consists of 15 residues. V was cut by 0 bases and J by 10 bases, with 17 bases left in between. The CDR3 protein is CASSLEGAPVKEQFF. The CDR3 bases are TGCGCCAGCAGCTTGGAAGGAGCCCCGGTTAAGGAGCAGTTCTTC.

The rearrangement joins TRBV5-1 to TRBJ1-4; the match to TRBD1 covers 7 bases. The CDR3 totals 16 residues. The germline gives CDR1 SGHRS, CDR2 YFSETQ. The ends lost 1 base at V and 1 base at J; junction bases unmatched: 4. This chain's CDR3 is CASSLNTGVTNEKLFF. The CDR3 coding sequence is TGCGCCAGCAGCTTGAACACAGGGGTAACTAATGAAAAACTGTTTTTT.

The V call is TRBV5-5, the J call TRBJ1-2, with a tentative D call TRBD1 (6 bases). Germline V lookup: CDR1 SGHKS, CDR2 YYEKEE (reference sequence). Trimming pared 4 bases from V and 6 bases from J, leaving 13 bases between. The CDR3 covers 13 residues. The CDR3 nucleotides are TGTGCCAGCAGCCTAACAGGGTGGGATGGCTACACCTTC. Amino acids: CASSLTGWDGYTF.

This chain uses TRBV2 with TRBJ1-4; 7 bases align to TRBD1. The CDR3 runs 14 residues. Germline CDR1 SNHLY, CDR2 FYNNEI. V dropped 7 bases and J dropped 7; count of bases not matched to a gene: 9. The CDR3 here is CASNRQGEGEKLFF. CDR3 sequence (DNA): TGTGCCAGCAACCGACAGGGTGAGGGTGAAAAACTGTTTTTT.

The V call is TRBV27, the J call TRBJ2-5; TRBD2 matches at 14 bases. V lost 6 bases, J lost 5 bases, and 14 bases stayed unmatched. This CDR3 has 18 amino acids. Germline CDR1 is MNHEY and CDR2 is SMNVEV (reference sequence). CDR3 DNA sequence: TGTGCCAGCAGGGGGCCCTCCGGACTAGCGGGGGGTGCGGAGACCCAGTACTTC. This sequence encodes CASRGPSGLAGGAETQYF.

The chain links TRBV5-8 to TRBJ1-4; the D gene is possibly TRBD1 (5 bases). This CDR3 is 15 amino acids long. The germline CDR1 and CDR2 sequences are SGHTS and YDEGEE. The V end was cut by 0 bases, the J end by 5 bases, with 11 bases between. The CDR3 spells CASSLEGRTNEKLFF. CDR3 in DNA: TGTGCCAGCAGCTTGGAGGGCAGGACAAATGAAAAACTGTTTTTT.

The chain joins TRBV6-5 to TRBJ1-5; D unresolved. Between the trimmed V and J ends, which lost 5 bases and 1 base, there was a span of 9 bases. Germline values: CDR1 MNHEY, CDR2 SVGAGI. This CDR3 is 14 amino acids long. CDR3 sequence reads: CASSAVNSNQPQHF. The CDR3 DNA reads as TGTGCCAGCAGTGCAGTTAACAGCAATCAGCCCCAGCATTTT.

The rearrangement joins TRBV18 to TRBJ2-1; 11 bases fit TRBD2. Germline V gene data show CDR1 as KGHSH and CDR2 as LQKENI. The J segment lost 8 bases and the V segment lost 4 bases, leaving 10 bases of the junction unmatched. CDR3 length: 16 residues. CDR3 nucleotides: TGTGCCAGCTCACGACCCGGGACTAGCGGAAGGGATGAGCAGTTCTTC. This codes for CASSRPGTSGRDEQFF.

This rearrangement joins TRBV27 to TRBJ2-3, with 15 bases that match TRBD2. The CDR3 runs to 15 residues. The germline V gene has CDR1 MNHEY and CDR2 SMNVEV (reference sequence). V trimming: 6 bases; J trimming: 6 bases; junction bases outside the gene matches: 4. The CDR3 region is CASRGLAGGGDTQYF. For the CDR3, the DNA is TGTGCCAGCAGGGGACTAGCGGGGGGCGGGGATACGCAGTATTTT.

The V gene is TRBV18, the J gene TRBJ1-2; D is unresolved. Germline CDR1 is KGHSH and CDR2 is LQKENI. The CDR3 consists of 15 residues. The ends were cut back, 1 base at V and 4 bases at J, with 13 bases in the middle. CDR3 nucleotides: TGTGCCAGCTCACCACAGGCCGGCGGACTCTATGGCTACACCTTC. Translating gives CASSPQAGGLYGYTF.

This chain uses TRBV19 with TRBJ1-2; 7 bases are shared with TRBD1. Trimming removed 5 bases from V and 0 bases from J; junction bases left unmatched: 6. In germline, CDR1 is LNHDA, CDR2 SQIVND (reference sequence). This CDR3 is built from 15 residues. The CDR3 loop is CASSATGAANYGYTF. For the CDR3, the DNA is TGTGCCAGTAGTGCAACAGGGGCGGCTAACTATGGCTACACCTTC.

This clone came up a few times. The rearrangement joins TRBV7-2 to TRBJ2-6, with D perhaps matching TRBD1 (6 bases). The V gene's germline CDR1 is SGHTA and CDR2 FQGNSA. V gave up 0 bases and J gave up 3 bases, with 6 bases separating them. This CDR3 is 15 amino acids long. CDR3 sequence: CASSLAGGGANVLTF. CDR3 sequence (DNA): TGTGCCAGCAGCTTAGCAGGGGGTGGGGCCAACGTCCTGACTTTC.

The J gene is TRBJ1-3, the V gene TRBV9, with 8 bases lining up with TRBD1. CDR3 length: 16 residues. J was trimmed by 2 bases and V by 0 bases; bases with no gene match: 4. Germline V gives CDR1 SGDLS, CDR2 YYNGEE. The CDR3 DNA follows: TGTGCCAGCAGCGTAGGAGGACAGGGCCCTGGAAACACCATATATTTT. This translates into CASSVGGQGPGNTIYF.

The V and J genes are TRBV28 and TRBJ1-1; TRBD1 aligns across 8 bases. J gave up 1 base and V 3 bases, and 4 bases lay outside the gene matches. Germline V CDR1 and CDR2: MDHEN, SYDVKM. The CDR3 covers 15 residues. The CDR3 here is CASSFSGGPNTEAFF. CDR3 nucleotide sequence: TGTGCCAGCAGTTTCTCAGGGGGCCCGAACACTGAAGCTTTCTTT.

The chain is built from TRBV19 and TRBJ1-4; D is undetermined. V lost 4 bases and J lost 0, with 9 bases in between. The length of the CDR3 is 15 residues. Germline CDR1 is LNHDA and CDR2 is SQIVND (reference sequence). Here the CDR3 DNA reads TGTGCCAGTAGTAAGGACCCATCAACTAATGAAAAACTGTTTTTT. Protein sequence: CASSKDPSTNEKLFF.

This clone was counted a single time. The gene calls are TRBV14 and TRBJ2-7; D not resolved. V was shortened by 4 bases and J by 2 bases, with 12 bases between the two germline ends. The length of the CDR3 is 14 residues. CDR1 SGHDN and CDR2 FVKESK come from the germline V gene. In DNA form, the CDR3 reads TGTGCCAGCAGCCCAGGACCGACGGCCTACGAGCAGTACTTC. Protein sequence: CASSPGPTAYEQYF.